These 22 T cell receptor beta chains share one sample of origin, sequenced in a study of cytomegalovirus exposure and HLA in healthy donors. The study ran its PCR with 60 Vbeta and 13 Jbeta primers. Here immunoSEQ multiplex PCR was the method, and the copy in TCRdb shows in-frame clones only, minus some. The data hold 100,000 to 120,000 clones, with about three quarters observed a single time. The sample taken for sequencing was PBMCs. Every receptor here comes from a woman in her twenties or thirties in good health and CMV-seronegative.

The chain carries TRBV6-5 and TRBJ2-3; the match to TRBD1 covers 7 bases. The CDR3 length is 15 residues. Germline V gives CDR1 MNHEY, CDR2 SVGAGI. V was pared by 6 bases and J by 0 bases, with 6 bases of the junction left unmatched. The CDR3 region is CASRKQGISTDTQYF. In nucleotides, the CDR3 is TGTGCCAGCAGAAAACAGGGGATTAGCACAGATACGCAGTATTTT.

The chain uses TRBV6-6 and TRBJ1-1; the D is unclear. V lost 0 bases, J lost 6 bases, and 8 bases lay in between. Germline loops: CDR1 MNHNY, CDR2 SVGAGI (reference sequence). This CDR3 has 13 amino acids. The chain's CDR3 is CASSYSSVAEAFF. The CDR3 DNA reads TGTGCCAGCAGTTACTCTTCCGTCGCTGAAGCTTTCTTT.

The rearrangement links TRBV5-6 to TRBJ1-2, with D maybe TRBD1 (6 bases). Germline loops: CDR1 SGHDT, CDR2 YYEEEE. V was shortened by 4 bases and J by 7 bases, with 17 bases between the two germline ends. This CDR3 has 14 residues. The CDR3 DNA reads as TGTGCCAGCAGCGAGACAGGTCTTAAGGGTGGCTACACCTTC. Translating it yields CASSETGLKGGYTF.

The chain carries TRBV28 and TRBJ2-5; 7 nucleotides align to TRBD1. V trimming: 10 bases; J trimming: 5 bases; junction bases outside the gene matches: 10. Germline CDR1 reads MDHEN; CDR2 reads SYDVKM. The CDR3 totals 13 residues. The CDR3 spells CATRSRGLETQYF. CDR3 DNA sequence: TGTGCCACACGCTCCAGGGGGTTGGAGACCCAGTACTTC. Filled out from reference TRBV28 and TRBJ2-5, the complete variable domain reads DVKVTQSSRYLVKRTGEKVFLECVQDMDHENMFWYRQDPGLGLRLIYFSYDVKMKEKGDIPEGYSVSREKKERFSLILESASTNQTSMYLCATRSRGLETQYFGPGTRLLVL.

The chain is built from TRBV30 and TRBJ1-1; TRBD1 matches 7 bases. CDR1 and CDR2 (germline): GTSNPN, SVGIG (reference sequence). V lost 3 bases, J lost 7 bases, and 8 bases stayed unmatched. This CDR3 contains 13 residues. As DNA, the CDR3 is TGTGCCTGGAGCACGGCGGGACAGCTTGAAGCTTTCTTT. It encodes CAWSTAGQLEAFF.

The chain is built from TRBV5-1 and TRBJ1-1; 7 positions agree with TRBD1. The CDR3 runs 13 residues. Trimming took 0 bases from V and 7 from J; bases not matched to a gene: 3. Germline CDR1 SGHRS, CDR2 YFSETQ. CDR3 protein: CASSLGGTDEAFF. CDR3 bases: TGCGCCAGCAGCTTGGGGGGGACAGATGAAGCTTTCTTT.

This clone was counted a few times. This chain connects TRBV30 to TRBJ1-1; the D is unclear. The germline gives CDR1 GTSNPN, CDR2 SVGIG (reference sequence). This CDR3 is built from 13 residues. V lost 2 bases and J 8 bases, leaving 15 bases between the germline ends. In DNA form, the CDR3 reads TGTGCCTGGAGTAGCCCTAGGTTTTTGGAAGCTTTCTTT. Its translation is CAWSSPRFLEAFF.

The rearrangement joins TRBV25-1 to TRBJ2-7; D is ambiguous. Trimming left V 1 base short and J 7 bases short, with 8 bases between. CDR1 and CDR2 (germline): MGHDK, SYGVNS. This CDR3 region has 12 residues. The CDR3 spells CASSESPLEQYF. In DNA form, the CDR3 reads TGTGCCAGCAGTGAATCCCCTTTGGAGCAGTACTTC.

V usage is TRBV7-6 and J usage is TRBJ2-1, with D perhaps TRBD2 (5 bases). The CDR3 is 16 residues long. With 2 bases removed from V and 4 bases from J, the gap between germline ends came to 15 bases. The germline V gene encodes CDR1 SGHVS and CDR2 FNYEAQ. Here the CDR3 reads CASSLTIRTGYNEQFF. The CDR3 bases are TGTGCCAGCAGCTTAACTATTCGGACTGGGTACAATGAGCAGTTCTTC.

The chain uses TRBV2 and TRBJ2-7; D might be TRBD1 (5 bases). V lost 7 bases and J lost 3, with 7 bases in between. CDR1 and CDR2 (germline): SNHLY, FYNNEI. The CDR3 is 11 residues long. The CDR3 is CASTDSYEQYF. The CDR3 DNA reads as TGTGCCAGCACCGACAGCTACGAGCAGTACTTC.

This chain links TRBV19 with TRBJ1-1, with D tentatively TRBD1 (6 bases). Germline CDR1 and CDR2: LNHDA and SQIVND (reference sequence). V was pared by 3 bases and J by 1 base, with 6 bases between. CDR3 size: 13 residues. As DNA, the CDR3 is TGTGCCAGTAGTATGGACAGGAACACTGAAGCTTTCTTT. It translates to CASSMDRNTEAFF.

This chain links TRBV29-1 with TRBJ2-5; D is possibly TRBD2 (5 bases). Germline CDR1 and CDR2: SQVTM and ANQGSEA. V was pared by 7 bases and J by 4 bases, with 13 bases between. This CDR3 region has 12 residues. DNA for the CDR3: TGCAGCGGCCGGGCGGGCCCAGAGACCCAGTACTTC. This encodes CSGRAGPETQYF.

The gene calls are TRBV28 and TRBJ1-1; weak D call: TRBD1 (6 bases). Between the trimmed V and J ends, which lost 4 bases and 1 base, there was a span of 13 bases. CDR1 and CDR2 from the germline V gene are MDHEN and SYDVKM. The CDR3 runs to 15 residues. The CDR3 sequence: CASSSWTAENTEAFF. The CDR3 DNA follows: TGTGCCAGCAGTTCTTGGACAGCTGAGAACACTGAAGCTTTCTTT. Full variable domain (remainder filled in from reference TRBV28 and TRBJ1-1): DVKVTQSSRYLVKRTGEKVFLECVQDMDHENMFWYRQDPGLGLRLIYFSYDVKMKEKGDIPEGYSVSREKKERFSLILESASTNQTSMYLCASSSWTAENTEAFFGQGTRLTVV.

The sample holds a few counts of this clone. The CDR3 loop is CASASGGQETQYF. The CDR3 nucleotides read TGTGCCAGCGCCTCCGGGGGACAAGAGACCCAGTACTTC. The chain is built from TRBV5-4 and TRBJ2-5, with a tentative D call TRBD2 (6 bases). The CDR3 is 13 residues long. The V gene's germline CDR1 is SGHNT and CDR2 YYREEE (reference sequence). Trimming took 7 bases from V and 2 from J, leaving 12 bases between them.

This chain joins TRBV6-5 and TRBJ2-3, with D possibly TRBD2 on 6 matching bases. The CDR3 sequence is 14 residues long. CDR1 is MNHEY and CDR2 is SVGAGI in the germline V gene. V was trimmed by 10 bases and J by 2 bases, leaving 16 bases between them. CDR3 nucleotides: TGTGCCACCCGTCCGTCGGGGGTCACAGATACGCAGTATTTT. Its protein product is CATRPSGVTDTQYF.

The CDR3 region has the DNA TGCGCCAGCAGCACCGGACAGAGTAGCTCCTACGAGCAGTACTTC. Translation gives CASSTGQSSSYEQYF. The genes are TRBV5-1 and TRBJ2-7; D is perhaps TRBD1 (6 bases). The CDR3 extends over 15 amino acids. CDR1 is SGHRS, CDR2 YFSETQ, per germline. V was cut by 4 bases and J by 0 bases, with 14 bases left in between.

The chain has TRBV13 and TRBJ2-7; 9 nucleotides line up with TRBD1. This CDR3 is built from 15 residues. The V gene end was trimmed by 5 bases and the J gene end by 5 bases; junction bases not matched to a gene: 10. Germline assignment: CDR1 PRHDT and CDR2 FYEKMQ (reference sequence). The CDR3 coding sequence is TGTGCCAGCAGCCAGACCGGGACAGGGCTACACGAGCAGTACTTC. The encoded protein is CASSQTGTGLHEQYF.

The V and J genes are TRBV28 and TRBJ1-1; tentative D call: TRBD1 (5 bases). CDR1 is MDHEN and CDR2 is SYDVKM in the germline V gene. The length of the CDR3 is 14 residues. The V gene lost 7 bases and the J gene lost 1 base, with 13 bases spanning the gap. DNA of the CDR3: TGTGCCAGCAACCCGGGAGGGGAGAACACTGAAGCTTTCTTT. Residues: CASNPGGENTEAFF.

This clone was observed once. The chain's CDR3 is CASSDNEQYF. CDR3 nucleotides: TGTGCCAGCAGTGATAACGAGCAGTACTTC. The chain has TRBV2 and TRBJ2-7; D unresolved. Trimming removed 3 bases at V and 5 bases at J, with 2 bases between. From germline, CDR1 is SNHLY and CDR2 FYNNEI. CDR3 length equals 10 residues.

CDR3 coding DNA: TGTGCCAGCATTGGAGGGACAGGGGTAACTGAAGCTTTCTTT. It yields the protein CASIGGTGVTEAFF. The chain recombines TRBV2 with TRBJ1-1; TRBD1 matches 10 bases. CDR1 is SNHLY, CDR2 FYNNEI, per germline. The CDR3 sequence is 14 residues long. V lost 7 bases, J lost 5 bases, and 7 bases stayed unmatched.

As for this clone: Additional DNA sequences in this sample encode the identical CDR3. The chain joins TRBV5-1 to TRBJ2-7; 7 bases agree with TRBD2. CDR1 SGHRS and CDR2 YFSETQ come from the germline V gene. The CDR3 is 14 amino acids. V lost 0 bases, J lost 1 base, and 1 base stayed unmatched. CDR3 region: CASSLGGSSYEQYF. The CDR3 DNA reads as TGCGCCAGCAGCTTGGGCGGGAGTTCCTACGAGCAGTACTTC.

The rearrangement links TRBV6-5 to TRBJ2-7; 8 bases line up with TRBD1. The germline V gene has CDR1 MNHEY and CDR2 SVGAGI. Losses at the gene ends were 6 bases for V and 7 bases for J; bases not matched to a gene: 8. The CDR3 has 13 amino acids. CDR3 sequence reads: CASSRTGKEEQYF. The CDR3 nucleotides read TGTGCCAGCAGCAGGACAGGGAAGGAAGAGCAGTACTTC.